The 14 T cell receptor beta chains in this list originate from one sample, sequenced in a study of a mutant IDH1 vaccine in newly diagnosed glioma. Clones were read by immunoSEQ multiplex PCR, and TCRdb kept only the in-frame ones, dropping some. The sample gives about 31,000 clones, roughly 80% of which show up once; 11% is in the top ten. The time point denotes: week 35, safety follow-up. It was 300 ug of mutant IDH1 20-mer peptide that made up each vaccine dose, given with topical imiquimod. The antigens of these receptors remain unknown. Sequencing was performed on PBMCs, taken from a glioma patient whose treatment included an IDH1 peptide vaccine. The receptors shown here come from a woman aged 40-49 years with glioma.

The chain has TRBV6-5 and TRBJ2-2; D uncertain. The germline V gene encodes CDR1 MNHEY and CDR2 SVGAGI. V lost 6 bases, J lost 10 bases, and 15 bases lay in between. The CDR3 has 13 residues. CDR3 bases: TGTGCCAGCAGACGACAAGACCGGCCGGAGCTGTTTTTT. It encodes CASRRQDRPELFF.

The chain uses TRBV7-9 and TRBJ2-5; 13 bases match TRBD2. After removal of 5 bases from V and 1 base from J, the junction contained 4 bases not matched to a gene. CDR1 and CDR2 from the germline V gene are SEHNR and FQNEAQ (reference sequence). CDR3 length: 16 residues. CDR3 sequence (DNA): TGTGCCAGCAGCATAGGGACTAGCGGGGTCCAAGAGACCCAGTACTTC. The encoded protein is CASSIGTSGVQETQYF.

This clone was seen once. The V call is TRBV5-1, the J call TRBJ2-2; D not certain. This CDR3 contains 14 residues. Trimming removed 0 bases from V and 4 bases from J, with 7 bases in between. CDR1 is SGHRS and CDR2 is YFSETQ in the germline V gene. The CDR3 here is CASSLGGITGELFF. In DNA, the CDR3 is TGCGCCAGCAGCTTGGGTGGGATCACCGGGGAGCTGTTTTTT.

The chain couples TRBV5-8 to TRBJ2-5, with 11 bases lining up with TRBD1. The V and J ends lost 0 bases and 5 bases, in that order; junction bases with no gene match: 15. CDR1 and CDR2 (germline): SGHTS, YDEGEE. This CDR3 has 19 residues. CDR3 region: CASSLDRTGGWRFRETQYF. Written as DNA, the CDR3 is TGTGCCAGCAGCTTGGACCGGACAGGGGGCTGGAGGTTTCGGGAGACCCAGTACTTC. The whole variable domain, filled in from reference TRBV5-8 and TRBJ2-5, reads EAGVTQSPTHLIKTRGQQATLRCSPISGHTSVYWYQQALGLGLQFLLWYDEGEERNRGNFPPRFSGRQFPNYSSELNVNALELEDSALYLCASSLDRTGGWRFRETQYFGPGTRLLVL.

The chain carries TRBV7-8 and TRBJ2-7; a weak D match, TRBD2 (6 bases). CDR1 is SGHVS, CDR2 FQNEAQ, per germline. V was cut by 5 bases and J by 3 bases, with 17 bases left in between. CDR3 length equals 15 residues. The CDR3 DNA sequence: TGTGCCAGCAGCACCCGACGGGACTCTAGCTACGAGCAGTACTTC. It specifies CASSTRRDSSYEQYF.

This clone was recorded a few times. The chain employs TRBV7-3 and TRBJ1-1, with D possibly being TRBD1 (5 bases). V lost 5 bases and J 6 bases, leaving 13 bases between the germline ends. The length of the CDR3 is 13 residues. Per germline, CDR1 SGHTA and CDR2 FQGTGA. DNA of the CDR3: TGTGCCAGCAGCCCCGTGGGGGTATCTGAAGCTTTCTTT. Its protein product is CASSPVGVSEAFF.

This clone was detected once. The chain couples TRBV18 to TRBJ1-2; 8 bases match TRBD1. Germline CDR1 reads KGHSH; CDR2 reads LQKENI. Germline trimming cut 3 bases from V and 10 bases from J; bases unmatched to any gene: 4. The CDR3 is made up of 12 amino acids. CDR3: CASSPDRALYTF. The CDR3 nucleotides are TGTGCCAGCTCACCGGACAGGGCGCTCTACACCTTC.

The chain is built from TRBV30 and TRBJ2-6; TRBD2 matches 7 bases. CDR1 GTSNPN and CDR2 SVGIG come from the germline V gene (reference sequence). The CDR3 consists of 17 residues. The J segment lost 0 bases and the V segment lost 3 bases, leaving 8 bases of the junction unmatched. Here the CDR3 reads CAWRRGRGPSGANVLTF. CDR3 bases: TGTGCCTGGAGGCGGGGGAGGGGACCCTCTGGGGCCAACGTCCTGACTTTC. Supplemented by reference TRBV30 and TRBJ2-6, the full variable domain reads SQTIHQWPATLVQPVGSPLSLECTVEGTSNPNLYWYRQAAGRGLQLLFYSVGIGQISSEVPQNLSASRPQDRQFILSSKKLLLSDSGFYLCAWRRGRGPSGANVLTFGAGSRLTVL.

The chain's CDR3 is CASCRDSYYGYTF. CDR3 DNA: TGTGCCAGCTGCCGGGACAGTTACTATGGCTACACCTTC. The J gene is TRBJ1-2, the V gene TRBV6-1; TRBD1 matches at 7 bases. J lost 3 bases, V lost 8 bases, and 6 bases had no gene match. Germline V gene lookup returns CDR1 MNHNS and CDR2 SASEGT. CDR3 length equals 13 residues.

This rearrangement joins TRBV2 to TRBJ1-5; no reliable D call. V was shortened by 3 bases and J by 2 bases, with 17 bases between the two germline ends. The CDR3 has 17 amino acids. In germline, CDR1 is SNHLY, CDR2 FYNNEI. The CDR3 DNA follows: TGTGCCAGCAGTGAGGGGATGGTGCTACTTGGCAATCAGCCCCAGCATTTT. This encodes CASSEGMVLLGNQPQHF.

The chain recombines TRBV2 with TRBJ2-3; 13 bases line up with TRBD2. The V and J ends lost 4 bases and 4 bases, in that order; junction bases with no gene match: 2. The CDR3 length is 15 residues. Germline CDR1 SNHLY, CDR2 FYNNEI. The CDR3 coding sequence is TGTGCCAGCAGTGGACTAGCGGGGGGAGCAGATACGCAGTATTTT. As protein: CASSGLAGGADTQYF.

The genes are TRBV28 and TRBJ1-5; possible D gene TRBD1, 5 bases. Per the germline V gene, CDR1 is MDHEN and CDR2 is SYDVKM. Trimming cost V 5 bases and J 4 bases, with 9 bases left between them. The length of the CDR3 is 13 residues. CDR3 DNA sequence: TGTGCCAGCAGTCTTGACAGTAATCAGCCCCAGCATTTT. Translated, it gives CASSLDSNQPQHF.

The table lists this clone with a few counts. The gene calls are TRBV9 and TRBJ1-1; D unresolved. Trimming removed 2 bases from V and 10 bases from J, with 15 bases in between. Germline CDR1 SGDLS, CDR2 YYNGEE. This CDR3 spans 13 amino acids. This CDR3 reads CASSVATSGGAFF. CDR3 nucleotides: TGTGCCAGCAGCGTTGCAACATCAGGCGGAGCTTTCTTT.

The rearrangement uses TRBV4-3 and TRBJ1-2, with 7 bases lining up with TRBD1. Losses at the gene ends were 0 bases for V and 1 base for J; bases not matched to a gene: 2. The CDR3 is 15 amino acids. Germline V gene data show CDR1 as LGHNA and CDR2 as YSLEER. This CDR3 is CASSQETGVNYGYTF. The CDR3 region has the DNA TGCGCCAGCAGCCAAGAAACAGGGGTTAACTATGGCTACACCTTC.